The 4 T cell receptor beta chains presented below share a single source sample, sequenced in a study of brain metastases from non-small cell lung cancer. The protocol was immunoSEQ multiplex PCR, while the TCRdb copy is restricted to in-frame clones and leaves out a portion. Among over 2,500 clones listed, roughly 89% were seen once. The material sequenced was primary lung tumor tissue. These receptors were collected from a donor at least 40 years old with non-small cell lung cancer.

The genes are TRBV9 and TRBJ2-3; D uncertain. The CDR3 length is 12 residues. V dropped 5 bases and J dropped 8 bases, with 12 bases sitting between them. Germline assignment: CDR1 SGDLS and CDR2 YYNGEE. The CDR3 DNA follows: TGTGCCAGCAGGAGTAGTTCGGGTACGCAGTATTTT. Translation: CASRSSSGTQYF.

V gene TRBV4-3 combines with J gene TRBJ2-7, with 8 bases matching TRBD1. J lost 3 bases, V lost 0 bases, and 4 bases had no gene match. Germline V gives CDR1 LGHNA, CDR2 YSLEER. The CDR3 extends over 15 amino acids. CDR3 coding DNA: TGCGCCAGCAGCCAAGATATAGGACAGGGCTACGAGCAGTACTTC. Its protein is CASSQDIGQGYEQYF.

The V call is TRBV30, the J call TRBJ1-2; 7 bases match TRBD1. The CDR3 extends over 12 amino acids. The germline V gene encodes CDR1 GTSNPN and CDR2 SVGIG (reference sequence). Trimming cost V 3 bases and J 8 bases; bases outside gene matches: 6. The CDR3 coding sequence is TGTGCCTGGAGCGAGACAGGGCACGGCTACACCTTC. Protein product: CAWSETGHGYTF.

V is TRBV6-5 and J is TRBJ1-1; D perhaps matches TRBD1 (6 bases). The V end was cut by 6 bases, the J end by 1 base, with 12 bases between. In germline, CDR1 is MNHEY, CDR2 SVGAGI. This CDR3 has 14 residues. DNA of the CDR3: TGTGCCAGCAGACGGGGGCCCGGGAACACTGAAGCTTTCTTT. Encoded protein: CASRRGPGNTEAFF.